This passage covers 30 T cell receptor beta chains from one sample sequenced in a study of T cell changes during pregnancy in multiple sclerosis. Measured with immunoSEQ multiplex PCR; TCRdb has only the in-frame clones, and not every one. This table has fewer than 60,000 clones, about nine tenths appearing once. The sample was peripheral blood, taken in the third trimester of pregnancy. Every receptor here comes from a female donor in good health, enrolled as a control in a pregnancy study.

This clone was recorded once. The chain carries TRBV5-1 and TRBJ2-7, with D possibly being TRBD2 (5 bases). The V gene's germline CDR1 is SGHRS and CDR2 YFSETQ. Trimming pared 4 bases from V and 4 bases from J, leaving 9 bases between. This CDR3 contains 12 residues. The CDR3 here is CASSPGIYEQYF. The CDR3 nucleotides read TGCGCCAGCAGCCCGGGAATTTACGAGCAGTACTTC.

The table lists this clone with a few counts. This same CDR3 is encoded by further DNA sequences in the sample. The chain employs TRBV30 and TRBJ1-1; weak D call: TRBD1 (6 bases). CDR1 and CDR2 (germline): GTSNPN, SVGIG (reference sequence). CDR3 length: 13 amino acids. With 3 bases removed from V and 2 bases from J, the gap between germline ends came to 10 bases. As DNA, the CDR3 is TGTGCCTGGAGGGGCAGGGGCAACACTGAAGCTTTCTTT. Its protein is CAWRGRGNTEAFF.

J is TRBJ1-2 and V is TRBV5-4, with 8 bases lining up with TRBD1. This CDR3 spans 15 amino acids. Trimming removed 3 bases from V and 5 bases from J; junction bases left unmatched: 9. The germline CDR1 and CDR2 sequences are SGHNT and YYREEE (reference sequence). The CDR3 sequence: CASSSEDRGPYGYTF. DNA for the CDR3: TGTGCCAGCAGCTCGGAAGACAGGGGCCCATATGGCTACACCTTC.

The chain uses TRBV5-6 and TRBJ1-2, with D perhaps TRBD1 (6 bases). The CDR3 spans 15 residues. V gave up 4 bases and J gave up 4 bases, with 17 bases separating them. The germline V gene encodes CDR1 SGHDT and CDR2 YYEEEE. The CDR3 bases are TGTGCCAGCAGCACTACCTACAGGGAAAGCTATGGCTACACCTTC. Protein: CASSTTYRESYGYTF.

The chain carries TRBV30 and TRBJ2-1; perhaps TRBD2 as D (6 bases). The CDR3 extends over 16 amino acids. V lost 0 bases, J lost 3 bases, and 15 bases lay in between. The V gene's germline CDR1 is GTSNPN and CDR2 SVGIG (reference sequence). CDR3 coding DNA: TGTGCCTGGAGTGTACGGGGCCGGGGGAACTACAATGAGCAGTTCTTC. Translation: CAWSVRGRGNYNEQFF.

The chain is built from TRBV5-4 and TRBJ1-1; 10 nucleotides align to TRBD1. J lost 3 bases, V lost 6 bases, and 5 bases had no gene match. The CDR3 loop spans 14 amino acids. The germline gives CDR1 SGHNT, CDR2 YYREEE (reference sequence). The CDR3 reads CASNRDRGYTEAFF. The CDR3 coding sequence is TGTGCCAGCAACAGGGACAGGGGTTACACTGAAGCTTTCTTT.

The chain recombines TRBV4-3 with TRBJ2-3; the D is unclear. This CDR3 contains 15 residues. In germline, CDR1 is LGHNA, CDR2 YSLEER. Trimming stripped 0 bases from V and 4 bases from J, with 11 bases between. The CDR3 sequence: CASSQEGIVPDTQYF. CDR3 nucleotides: TGCGCCAGCAGCCAAGAGGGCATAGTTCCAGATACGCAGTATTTT.

The J gene is TRBJ1-2, the V gene TRBV19, with D unresolved. V was cut by 2 bases and J by 4 bases, with 11 bases left in between. Germline CDR1 and CDR2: LNHDA and SQIVND (reference sequence). The CDR3 length is 14 residues. CDR3 nucleotides: TGTGCCAGTAGTATACCGCCCTTACTCTATGGCTACACCTTC. Amino acid sequence: CASSIPPLLYGYTF.

V is TRBV19 and J is TRBJ1-1; 8 bases fit TRBD1. Germline lookup yields CDR1 LNHDA and CDR2 SQIVND (reference sequence). Trimming took 4 bases from V and 1 from J; bases not matched to a gene: 8. The CDR3 runs to 16 residues. The CDR3, as DNA: TGTGCCAGTAGTAGGGGCTGGGACAGGAGGAACACTGAAGCTTTCTTT. Translating it yields CASSRGWDRRNTEAFF.

Only one count was recorded for this clone. This chain links TRBV6-5 with TRBJ1-1; tentative D call: TRBD1 (6 bases). Germline V gene lookup returns CDR1 MNHEY and CDR2 SVGAGI. Between the trimmed V and J ends, which lost 6 bases and 3 bases, there was a span of 17 bases. CDR3 size: 15 residues. This CDR3 is CASRLQGGGDTEAFF. In DNA, the CDR3 is TGTGCCAGCAGACTACAGGGTGGTGGGGACACTGAAGCTTTCTTT.

The chain uses TRBV12-5 and TRBJ2-4; 7 nucleotides align to TRBD1. Germline CDR1 is LGHNT and CDR2 is FRNRAP. The CDR3 has 17 amino acids. Germline trimming cut 1 base from V and 0 bases from J; bases unmatched to any gene: 6. In DNA form, the CDR3 reads TGTGCTAGTGGTTTGGCCGGGACAGCCCTAGCCAAAAACATTCAGTACTTC. It yields the protein CASGLAGTALAKNIQYF.

The genes are TRBV29-1 and TRBJ1-2; D ambiguous. Germline loops: CDR1 SQVTM, CDR2 ANQGSEA. Between the trimmed V and J ends, which lost 4 bases and 6 bases, there was a span of 6 bases. This CDR3 contains 10 residues. The CDR3 is CSVGEDGYTF. The DNA of the CDR3 is TGCAGCGTTGGTGAGGATGGCTACACCTTC.

The chain combines TRBV5-4 with TRBJ2-7, with 8 bases matching TRBD2. V shed 10 bases, J shed 1 base, and the junction held 10 bases outside the gene matches. Germline loops: CDR1 SGHNT, CDR2 YYREEE (reference sequence). This CDR3 is 14 amino acids long. The DNA for the CDR3 is TGTGCCTCCGGCCAAGCGGGAGCGTCCTACGAGCAGTACTTC. It encodes CASGQAGASYEQYF.

The chain employs TRBV10-3 and TRBJ2-1, with 10 bases that match TRBD1. The CDR3 has 14 amino acids. The J segment lost 8 bases and the V segment lost 7 bases, leaving 8 bases of the junction unmatched. In germline, CDR1 is ENHRY, CDR2 SYGVKD. The CDR3 sequence: CAIMRGTGDHEQFF. Written as DNA, the CDR3 is TGTGCCATCATGAGGGGGACAGGGGACCATGAGCAGTTCTTC.

The chain couples TRBV19 to TRBJ2-7, with D perhaps TRBD1 (5 bases). The CDR3 is made up of 17 amino acids. V gave up 0 bases and J gave up 4 bases, with 19 bases separating them. The germline V gene has CDR1 LNHDA and CDR2 SQIVND (reference sequence). CDR3 DNA: TGTGCCAGTAGTATAGATGGATACCAGGGCCCTAAGTACGAGCAGTACTTC. Protein product: CASSIDGYQGPKYEQYF.

This chain uses TRBV30 with TRBJ1-1, with a tentative D call TRBD1 (5 bases). Looked up from germline, CDR1 is GTSNPN and CDR2 is SVGIG (reference sequence). The CDR3 is made up of 11 amino acids. The ends were cut back, 5 bases at V and 7 bases at J, with 11 bases in the middle. The CDR3 bases are TGTGCCTGGTTCGTGGGGGGTGAAGCTTTCTTT. This encodes CAWFVGGEAFF.

The chain carries TRBV30 and TRBJ2-2; 10 nucleotides line up with TRBD1. The CDR3 extends over 13 amino acids. The junction had 3 bases not matched to a gene; V was cut back by 5 bases and J by 6 bases. Germline values: CDR1 GTSNPN, CDR2 SVGIG (reference sequence). CDR3 sequence: CAWRGTGAGELFF. The CDR3 DNA sequence: TGTGCCTGGCGGGGGACAGGGGCCGGGGAGCTGTTTTTT. Full variable domain (rest looked up from reference TRBV30 and TRBJ2-2): SQTIHQWPATLVQPVGSPLSLECTVEGTSNPNLYWYRQAAGRGLQLLFYSVGIGQISSEVPQNLSASRPQDRQFILSSKKLLLSDSGFYLCAWRGTGAGELFFGEGSRLTVL.

In nucleotides, the CDR3 is TGTGCCAGTAGTCTCCCGGTTCCTAATGAAAAACTGTTTTTT. This codes for CASSLPVPNEKLFF. The chain combines TRBV19 with TRBJ1-4; D remains unclear. Germline loops: CDR1 LNHDA, CDR2 SQIVND (reference sequence). This CDR3 has 14 amino acids. Deletions cut 5 bases from V and 3 bases from J, with 10 bases between. The full variable domain, its missing parts supplied by reference TRBV19 and TRBJ1-4, is DGGITQSPKYLFRKEGQNVTLSCEQNLNHDAMYWYRQDPGQGLRLIYYSQIVNDFQKGDIAEGYSVSREKKESFPLTVTSAQKNPTAFYLCASSLPVPNEKLFFGSGTQLSVL.

This clone was seen just once. The chain uses TRBV30 and TRBJ2-1; TRBD2 agrees at 12 bases. This CDR3 spans 14 amino acids. The germline gives CDR1 GTSNPN, CDR2 SVGIG (reference sequence). Losses at the gene ends were 6 bases for V and 4 bases for J; bases not matched to a gene: 4. CDR3 residues: CACTGTSGYNEQFF. CDR3 bases: TGTGCCTGTACCGGGACTAGCGGGTACAATGAGCAGTTCTTC.

This rearrangement joins TRBV19 to TRBJ1-2, with D unresolved. V lost 1 base to trimming and J lost 8 bases, with 14 bases between them. The CDR3 runs 14 residues. CDR1 LNHDA and CDR2 SQIVND come from the germline V gene (reference sequence). The CDR3 reads CASSIGDLPGGYTF. The CDR3 nucleotides are TGTGCCAGTAGTATAGGTGACCTTCCGGGGGGCTACACCTTC.

This chain joins TRBV7-7 and TRBJ2-3; 14 nucleotides align to TRBD2. Trimming at V came to 5 bases and at J to 5 bases, leaving 3 bases not matched to a gene. The length of the CDR3 is 15 residues. Per the germline V gene, CDR1 is SSHAT and CDR2 is FNYEAQ (reference sequence). The CDR3 bases are TGTGCCAGCAGCCCGGGACTAGCGGGAGTAGATACGCAGTATTTT. It codes for CASSPGLAGVDTQYF.

V and J are TRBV30 and TRBJ1-1, with a weak D call TRBD1 (5 bases). The V gene's germline CDR1 is GTSNPN and CDR2 SVGIG (reference sequence). The CDR3 spans 14 residues. Trimming cost V 8 bases and J 1 base, with 17 bases left between them. CDR3 in amino acids: CAPVAGGGNTEAFF. The CDR3 nucleotides are TGTGCCCCGGTTGCTGGGGGGGGGAACACTGAAGCTTTCTTT.

The chain joins TRBV27 to TRBJ1-2; D not resolved. The germline V gene encodes CDR1 MNHEY and CDR2 SMNVEV (reference sequence). The CDR3 is made up of 15 amino acids. V was shortened by 0 bases and J by 8 bases, with 16 bases between the two germline ends. CDR3 region: CASSLSINAALGYTF. In DNA, the CDR3 is TGTGCCAGCAGTTTATCTATCAATGCGGCCCTGGGCTACACCTTC.

This clone was recorded once. This chain links TRBV12-5 with TRBJ2-7, with 7 bases lining up with TRBD1. V dropped 4 bases and J dropped 3; count of bases not matched to a gene: 12. This CDR3 has 16 amino acids. Germline V gene lookup returns CDR1 LGHNT and CDR2 FRNRAP. The CDR3 DNA reads as TGTGCTAGTGGTTCTACAACCGGGACAGCTAACTACGAGCAGTACTTC. Its protein product is CASGSTTGTANYEQYF. The whole variable domain, remainder taken from reference TRBV12-5 and TRBJ2-7, is DARVTQTPRHKVTEMGQEVTMRCQPILGHNTVFWYRQTMMQGLELLAYFRNRAPLDDSGMPKDRFSAEMPDATLATLKIQPSEPRDSAVYFCASGSTTGTANYEQYFGPGTRLTVT.

V is TRBV15 and J is TRBJ1-4, with 11 bases that match TRBD1. The germline gives CDR1 LNHNV, CDR2 YYDKDF (reference sequence). The V segment lost 5 bases and the J segment 0 bases; nucleotides outside the gene matches: 2. CDR3 length: 16 residues. CDR3 loop: CATSRDRGATNEKLFF. The CDR3 DNA reads TGTGCCACCAGCCGGGACAGGGGGGCAACTAATGAAAAACTGTTTTTT. Looking up the rest from reference TRBV15 and TRBJ1-4 gives the full variable domain: DAMVIQNPRYQVTQFGKPVTLSCSQTLNHNVMYWYQQKSSQAPKLLFHYYDKDFNNEADTPDNFQSRRPNTSFCFLDIRSPGLGDTAMYLCATSRDRGATNEKLFFGSGTQLSVL.

The rearrangement links TRBV6-5 to TRBJ2-3; D uncertain. CDR1 is MNHEY and CDR2 is SVGAGI in the germline V gene. The CDR3 loop spans 11 amino acids. V shed 8 bases and J shed 6 bases, with 9 bases lying between them. In nucleotides, the CDR3 is TGTGCCAGCCGGTCCTTTGATACGCAGTATTTT. Its protein product is CASRSFDTQYF.

This chain joins TRBV2 and TRBJ2-4; a weak D match, TRBD2 (5 bases). V was trimmed by 8 bases and J by 8 bases, leaving 16 bases between them. The CDR3 length is 13 residues. Germline CDR1 is SNHLY and CDR2 is FYNNEI. The CDR3 region has the DNA TGTGCCAGCCTCGGGATGACCGGAGACATTCAGTACTTC. Translation: CASLGMTGDIQYF.

The chain has TRBV11-2 and TRBJ1-3, with TRBD1 matching over 10 bases. This CDR3 is 19 amino acids long. V dropped 5 bases and J dropped 0; count of bases not matched to a gene: 13. From germline, CDR1 is SGHAT and CDR2 FQNNGV. CDR3: CASSLRDRGHKDSGNTIYF. The DNA of the CDR3 is TGTGCCAGCAGCCTCCGGGACAGGGGCCACAAGGACTCTGGAAACACCATATATTTT. Full variable domain (rest looked up from reference TRBV11-2 and TRBJ1-3): EAGVAQSPRYKIIEKRQSVAFWCNPISGHATLYWYQQILGQGPKLLIQFQNNGVVDDSQLPKDRFSAERLKGVDSTLKIQPAKLEDSAVYLCASSLRDRGHKDSGNTIYFGEGSWLTVV.

This rearrangement joins TRBV27 to TRBJ1-2; 10 bases agree with TRBD1. V trimming: 5 bases; J trimming: 8 bases; junction bases outside the gene matches: 14. The length of the CDR3 is 16 residues. Per germline, CDR1 MNHEY and CDR2 SMNVEV (reference sequence). The CDR3 loop is CASSGSPGTGVLGYTF. CDR3 coding DNA: TGTGCCAGCAGTGGGTCCCCCGGGACAGGGGTTTTAGGCTACACCTTC.

The chain is built from TRBV5-5 and TRBJ2-2; weak D call: TRBD2 (5 bases). Deletions cut 4 bases from V and 4 bases from J, with 14 bases between. Germline assignment: CDR1 SGHKS and CDR2 YYEKEE (reference sequence). The CDR3 is 15 residues long. CDR3 nucleotide sequence: TGTGCCAGCAGCCGACCCACGGCGGGCACCGGGGAGCTGTTTTTT. This translates into CASSRPTAGTGELFF.